In its sample, the clone carrying this TCR beta chain was seen a few times. Its cognate antigen is unknown. This entry is derived from a study of somatic mutations in cytotoxic T cells in rheumatoid arthritis. Study information: Sorting by flow gave nearly 100% purity for some V beta antibody-stained T-cell populations, including V beta1+ cells sequenced for TCRB.

Germline-derived CDR1 and CDR2 are MNHEY and SMNVEV (reference sequence). The CDR3 length is 17 residues. Unmatched junction bases numbered 15, after V lost 5 bases and J lost 7 bases. Findings of the study overall: Unlike healthy controls, rheumatoid arthritis patients had CD8+ clonality that increased with age. CD8+ T-cell clonality did not differ significantly between rheumatoid arthritis patients and age-matched healthy controls.

Sequencing was performed with immunoSEQ multiplex PCR; in TCRdb, only in-frame clones are kept and a portion is missing. The sample includes about 9,000 clones, roughly 79% of them seen just once. The clonotype originates from an adult with rheumatoid arthritis. The genes are TRBV27 and TRBJ2-1, with 9 bases fitting TRBD1. The sample consisted of CD8+ T cells sorted from blood. The CDR3 sequence: CASSARDRVIIMNEQFF. Written as DNA, the CDR3 is TGTGCCAGCAGTGCCCGGGACAGGGTCATTATTATGAATGAGCAGTTCTTC.